This T cell receptor beta chain was captured by sequencing in a study of blood T cell repertoires in COVID-19. In the study overall: From the United States, Italy and Spain came samples of acute and convalescent COVID-19.

Sequenced by immunoSEQ multiplex PCR; TCRdb stores in-frame clones only, minus some. The sample carries approximately 54,000 clones, about 87% recorded once. This clone was counted only a few times. Per germline, CDR1 SQVTM and CDR2 ANQGSEA. The length of the CDR3 is 16 residues. V shed 0 bases and J 2 bases; nucleotides not matched to a gene: 5. The origin of this receptor is a man aged 45-60 years with acute or convalescent COVID-19. The source material was peripheral blood. The rearrangement uses TRBV29-1 and TRBJ2-1; TRBD2 aligns across 9 bases. The CDR3 region is CSVEDGLAGTYNEQFF. The DNA of the CDR3 is TGCAGCGTTGAAGATGGGCTAGCGGGGACCTACAATGAGCAGTTCTTC.